The 32 T cell receptor beta chains given below trace back to one sample, sequenced in a study of T cell changes during pregnancy in multiple sclerosis. The protocol was immunoSEQ multiplex PCR, while the TCRdb copy is restricted to in-frame clones and leaves out a portion. The top ten clones hold roughly 2.1% of a sample with about 70,000 clones, around nine tenths of them seen once. This sample comprised peripheral blood, obtained in the second trimester of pregnancy. These TCRs come from a female donor in good health, enrolled as a control in a pregnancy study.

The V call is TRBV2, the J call TRBJ2-3, with D possibly being TRBD1 (6 bases). The CDR3 sequence is 13 residues long. The V gene's germline CDR1 is SNHLY and CDR2 FYNNEI. V lost 7 bases and J 10 bases, leaving 18 bases between the germline ends. The CDR3 DNA follows: TGTGCCAGCAAGGGGGACGGTCACGGGTCGCAGTATTTT. Translating it yields CASKGDGHGSQYF.

V gene TRBV9 combines with J gene TRBJ2-1; no definite D call. This CDR3 has 15 residues. Germline assignment: CDR1 SGDLS and CDR2 YYNGEE. The V end lost 4 bases, the J end lost 0 bases, and 11 bases lay between the germline ends. CDR3 in DNA: TGTGCCAGCAGCCCCGACACAAGCTCCTACAATGAGCAGTTCTTC. Translated: CASSPDTSSYNEQFF.

The rearrangement links TRBV20-1 to TRBJ1-2, with 10 bases identical to TRBD1. The CDR3 loop spans 11 amino acids. Trimming removed 6 bases from V and 6 bases from J; junction bases left unmatched: 1. Germline CDR1 reads DFQATT; CDR2 reads SNEGSKA (reference sequence). This CDR3 reads CSAGTGDGYTF. CDR3 sequence (DNA): TGCAGTGCCGGGACAGGGGATGGCTACACCTTC.

The chain recombines TRBV7-2 with TRBJ2-7, with TRBD2 matching over 10 bases. The V and J ends lost 5 bases and 7 bases, in that order; junction bases with no gene match: 11. CDR1 is SGHTA, CDR2 FQGNSA, per germline. The CDR3 is 15 residues long. Here the CDR3 DNA reads TGTGCCAGCAGCCCTACCGGGACTAGCGCTCGGGAGCAGTACTTC. It specifies CASSPTGTSAREQYF.

The chain is built from TRBV30 and TRBJ1-5, with 7 bases matching TRBD1. Trimming removed 4 bases from V and 2 bases from J; junction bases left unmatched: 5. The CDR3 runs to 14 residues. In germline, CDR1 is GTSNPN, CDR2 SVGIG (reference sequence). The CDR3 loop is CAWNQGQGNQPQHF. CDR3 nucleotide sequence: TGTGCCTGGAACCAAGGACAGGGCAATCAGCCCCAGCATTTT. Variable domain in full (rest from reference TRBV30 and TRBJ1-5): SQTIHQWPATLVQPVGSPLSLECTVEGTSNPNLYWYRQAAGRGLQLLFYSVGIGQISSEVPQNLSASRPQDRQFILSSKKLLLSDSGFYLCAWNQGQGNQPQHFGDGTRLSIL.

V is TRBV7-2 and J is TRBJ1-6; TRBD1 agrees at 8 bases. J was trimmed by 6 bases and V by 1 base; bases with no gene match: 2. The V gene's germline CDR1 is SGHTA and CDR2 FQGNSA. This CDR3 spans 15 amino acids. CDR3 loop: CASSLGDRPNSPLHF. In DNA form, the CDR3 reads TGTGCCAGCAGCTTAGGGGACAGGCCTAATTCACCCCTCCACTTT. Combining the CDR3 with reference TRBV7-2 and TRBJ1-6 gives the whole variable domain GAGVSQSPSNKVTEKGKDVELRCDPISGHTALYWYRQSLGQGLEFLIYFQGNSAPDKSGLPSDRFSAERTGGSVSTLTIQRTQQEDSAVYLCASSLGDRPNSPLHFGNGTRLTVT.

This chain uses TRBV4-3 with TRBJ1-5; 8 positions match TRBD1. This CDR3 comprises 15 residues. Losses at the gene ends were 3 bases for V and 4 bases for J; bases not matched to a gene: 5. CDR1 and CDR2 (germline): LGHNA, YSLEER. The CDR3 region has the DNA TGCGCCAGCAGCCAGCTATGGACAGGGAATCAGCCCCAGCATTTT. Amino acids: CASSQLWTGNQPQHF.

This sequence joins TRBV11-2 and TRBJ1-1; D uncertain. Trimming pared 2 bases from V and 1 base from J, leaving 14 bases between. The CDR3 loop spans 16 amino acids. Germline CDR1 reads SGHAT; CDR2 reads FQNNGV. The CDR3 DNA sequence: TGTGCCAGCAGCTTATCTTCTCGGAGCTCGAACACTGAAGCTTTCTTT. Its protein is CASSLSSRSSNTEAFF.

This sequence joins TRBV7-2 and TRBJ1-2, with TRBD1 matching over 7 bases. The length of the CDR3 is 15 residues. The germline V gene encodes CDR1 SGHTA and CDR2 FQGNSA. After removal of 3 bases from V and 4 bases from J, the junction contained 8 bases not matched to a gene. The DNA of the CDR3 is TGTGCCAGCAGCTTGGAACAGGGGTGGGCCTATGGCTACACCTTC. Protein: CASSLEQGWAYGYTF.

The chain couples TRBV11-3 to TRBJ2-3; D remains ambiguous. The length of the CDR3 is 14 residues. V lost 5 bases and J lost 6, with 15 bases in between. CDR1 and CDR2 from the germline V gene are SGHNT and YENEEA. The CDR3 DNA is TGTGCCAGCAGCCAACAGATGGGCCAGGATACGCAGTATTTT. This encodes CASSQQMGQDTQYF.

The rearrangement uses TRBV6-5 and TRBJ2-7; the match to TRBD2 covers 8 bases. Germline V gene data show CDR1 as MNHEY and CDR2 as SVGAGI. The CDR3 is 13 residues long. Unmatched junction bases numbered 6, after V lost 4 bases and J lost 7 bases. CDR3 coding DNA: TGTGCCAGCAGTTTGTCGGGGGGGCGGGAGCAGTACTTC. Protein: CASSLSGGREQYF.

This chain connects TRBV7-9 to TRBJ1-4; possible D gene TRBD1, 6 bases. The CDR3 contains 16 residues. Deletions cut 5 bases from V and 0 bases from J, with 13 bases between. The germline V gene has CDR1 SEHNR and CDR2 FQNEAQ (reference sequence). Here the CDR3 reads CASSMRTAATNEKLFF. Here the CDR3 DNA reads TGTGCCAGCAGCATGAGGACAGCCGCAACTAATGAAAAACTGTTTTTT.

V usage is TRBV5-6 and J usage is TRBJ2-5, with D maybe TRBD1 (6 bases). The CDR3 sequence is 14 residues long. Germline CDR1 SGHDT, CDR2 YYEEEE. With 0 bases removed from V and 1 base from J, the gap between germline ends came to 7 bases. As DNA, the CDR3 is TGTGCCAGCAGCTTGGGGGACACCCAAGAGACCCAGTACTTC. Amino acids: CASSLGDTQETQYF.

The J gene is TRBJ1-1, the V gene TRBV28, with a weak D call TRBD1 (5 bases). V shed 7 bases and J shed 5 bases, with 11 bases lying between them. The CDR3 extends over 12 amino acids. The germline CDR1 and CDR2 sequences are MDHEN and SYDVKM. The CDR3 DNA reads TGTGCCAGCACGGAAGGGGTGACTGAAGCTTTCTTT. It yields the protein CASTEGVTEAFF.

The chain is built from TRBV7-2 and TRBJ2-7; maybe TRBD1 (6 bases). Trimming took 2 bases from V and 3 from J, leaving 17 bases between them. The CDR3 has 16 residues. Germline lookup yields CDR1 SGHTA and CDR2 FQGNSA. The CDR3 DNA reads as TGTGCCAGCAGCTTACCCCTGACAGGAGCTAGCTACGAGCAGTACTTC. Translated: CASSLPLTGASYEQYF.

The chain is built from TRBV4-3 and TRBJ2-1, with D perhaps TRBD1 (7 bases). The ends were cut back, 4 bases at V and 5 bases at J, with 12 bases in the middle. Germline-derived CDR1 and CDR2 are LGHNA and YSLEER. This CDR3 region has 14 residues. CDR3 sequence reads: CASSPGGTHNEQFF. In DNA, the CDR3 is TGCGCCAGCAGCCCAGGGGGGACCCACAATGAGCAGTTCTTC.

CDR3 coding DNA: TGTGCCAGCAGGGAAGGGACAGAGTTATATGGCTACACCTTC. This encodes CASREGTELYGYTF. J is TRBJ1-2 and V is TRBV7-9; 7 nucleotides line up with TRBD1. The CDR3 is made up of 14 amino acids. The trim removed 6 bases at V and 5 bases at J, leaving 9 bases unmatched. Germline CDR1 is SEHNR and CDR2 is FQNEAQ (reference sequence).

The chain uses TRBV5-1 and TRBJ1-1; 9 bases fit TRBD1. Germline V lookup: CDR1 SGHRS, CDR2 YFSETQ. The V and J ends lost 4 bases and 6 bases, in that order; junction bases with no gene match: 7. This CDR3 comprises 14 residues. CDR3 sequence: CASSPRTGVPEAFF. The CDR3 bases are TGCGCCAGCAGCCCAAGGACAGGGGTCCCTGAAGCTTTCTTT. Together with reference TRBV5-1 and TRBJ1-1, the CDR3 gives the full variable domain: KAGVTQTPRYLIKTRGQQVTLSCSPISGHRSVSWYQQTPGQGLQFLFEYFSETQRNKGNFPGRFSGRQFSNSRSEMNVSTLELGDSALYLCASSPRTGVPEAFFGQGTRLTVV.

V usage is TRBV18 and J usage is TRBJ1-5; no clear D. The CDR3 runs to 13 residues. CDR1 and CDR2 from the germline V gene are KGHSH and LQKENI. Trimming took 3 bases from V and 4 from J, leaving 7 bases between them. The chain's CDR3 is CASSPGVNQPQHF. The CDR3 nucleotides are TGTGCCAGCTCACCCGGGGTAAATCAGCCCCAGCATTTT.

The V call is TRBV18, the J call TRBJ1-4, with 10 bases fitting TRBD1. The CDR3 has 15 amino acids. J was trimmed by 5 bases and V by 2 bases; bases with no gene match: 2. Germline CDR1 reads KGHSH; CDR2 reads LQKENI. The CDR3 is CASSPGTGANEKLFF. CDR3 nucleotides: TGTGCCAGCTCACCAGGGACAGGGGCGAATGAAAAACTGTTTTTT. Together with reference TRBV18 and TRBJ1-4, the CDR3 gives the full variable domain: NAGVMQNPRHLVRRRGQEARLRCSPMKGHSHVYWYRQLPEEGLKFMVYLQKENIIDESGMPKERFSAEFPKEGPSILRIQQVVRGDSAAYFCASSPGTGANEKLFFGSGTQLSVL.

The chain combines TRBV20-1 with TRBJ1-1, with unresolved D. CDR1 and CDR2 from the germline V gene are DFQATT and SNEGSKA (reference sequence). V shed 6 bases and J shed 11 bases, with 16 bases lying between them. CDR3 length equals 11 residues. CDR3 bases: TGCAGTGCAGCGGGCGCCAATAAGGCTTTCTTT. Its protein is CSAAGANKAFF.

V is TRBV9 and J is TRBJ2-3; TRBD1 aligns across 7 bases. Germline V lookup: CDR1 SGDLS, CDR2 YYNGEE. The CDR3 has 15 amino acids. Trimming at V came to 4 bases and at J to 2 bases, leaving 7 bases not matched to a gene. CDR3 nucleotides: TGTGCCAGCAGCACCGGGACAGACTCCACAGATACGCAGTATTTT. The encoded protein is CASSTGTDSTDTQYF.

The chain links TRBV28 to TRBJ2-7; D call uncertain. This CDR3 contains 14 residues. Trimming took off 2 bases at V and 3 bases at J, with 11 bases between the two ends. The germline V gene encodes CDR1 MDHEN and CDR2 SYDVKM. CDR3 amino acids: CASSLQRRSYEQYF. The CDR3 region has the DNA TGTGCCAGCAGTTTACAGCGACGGAGCTACGAGCAGTACTTC.

The chain couples TRBV5-4 to TRBJ1-2; possibly TRBD1 for D (5 bases). V lost 3 bases and J lost 4, with 13 bases in between. The V gene's germline CDR1 is SGHNT and CDR2 YYREEE (reference sequence). This CDR3 contains 14 residues. CDR3 sequence (DNA): TGTGCCAGCAGCTCGGAGACAGCCGGCTATGGCTACACCTTC. It yields the protein CASSSETAGYGYTF.

The chain has TRBV9 and TRBJ2-1, with D perhaps TRBD2 (7 bases). Germline values: CDR1 SGDLS, CDR2 YYNGEE. The ends were cut back, 7 bases at V and 7 bases at J, with 18 bases in the middle. The CDR3 runs to 14 residues. Here the CDR3 DNA reads TGTGCCAGCGGGGGCAGGGAGGGATTGAATGAGCAGTTCTTC. Translating it yields CASGGREGLNEQFF.

This rearrangement joins TRBV7-9 to TRBJ2-7, with TRBD2 matching over 9 bases. V shed 2 bases and J 7 bases; nucleotides not matched to a gene: 9. CDR1 SEHNR and CDR2 FQNEAQ come from the germline V gene (reference sequence). This CDR3 is built from 15 residues. The CDR3 loop is CASSLLAGAGDEQYF. The CDR3 bases are TGTGCCAGCAGCTTATTAGCGGGGGCGGGAGATGAGCAGTACTTC.

This chain uses TRBV5-5 with TRBJ1-1, with a possible D match to TRBD1 (6 bases). Per germline, CDR1 SGHKS and CDR2 YYEKEE (reference sequence). This CDR3 is 15 amino acids long. The V gene lost 1 base and the J gene lost 5 bases, with 15 bases spanning the gap. CDR3 in DNA: TGTGCCAGCAGCTTGTTCGGGGGGCCGGGAACTGAAGCTTTCTTT. Its protein is CASSLFGGPGTEAFF.

This sequence joins TRBV19 and TRBJ2-3, with 8 bases fitting TRBD2. CDR3 length: 17 amino acids. Losses at the gene ends were 3 bases for V and 1 base for J; bases not matched to a gene: 9. In germline, CDR1 is LNHDA, CDR2 SQIVND (reference sequence). This CDR3 reads CASSMGWAGGGTDTQYF. The CDR3 DNA sequence: TGTGCCAGTAGTATGGGATGGGCGGGGGGCGGCACAGATACGCAGTATTTT. Full variable domain (remainder filled in from reference TRBV19 and TRBJ2-3): DGGITQSPKYLFRKEGQNVTLSCEQNLNHDAMYWYRQDPGQGLRLIYYSQIVNDFQKGDIAEGYSVSREKKESFPLTVTSAQKNPTAFYLCASSMGWAGGGTDTQYFGPGTRLTVL.

This clone has just a few counts. The chain uses TRBV7-9 and TRBJ1-1; D not certain. V was cut by 2 bases and J by 0 bases, with 4 bases left in between. CDR1 SEHNR and CDR2 FQNEAQ come from the germline V gene (reference sequence). The CDR3 is 13 amino acids. Written as DNA, the CDR3 is TGTGCCAGCAGCTTATCAGTGAACACTGAAGCTTTCTTT. Translation gives CASSLSVNTEAFF.

This clone was detected only once. The J gene is TRBJ1-2, the V gene TRBV19, with D perhaps matching TRBD1 (6 bases). There are 12 residues in the CDR3. The V gene's germline CDR1 is LNHDA and CDR2 SQIVND (reference sequence). This chain's CDR3 is CGAGEFVYGYTF. The CDR3 DNA is TGTGGGGCAGGGGAGTTCGTCTATGGCTACACCTTC.

V and J are TRBV2 and TRBJ2-2, with unresolved D. The CDR3 consists of 12 residues. The germline gives CDR1 SNHLY, CDR2 FYNNEI. V was trimmed by 5 bases and J by 6 bases, leaving 7 bases between them. The CDR3 nucleotides read TGTGCCAGCAGTAGAGCGCCCGGGGAGCTGTTTTTT. This translates into CASSRAPGELFF.

Only a few counts were recorded for this clone. The V call is TRBV5-1, the J call TRBJ2-7; D gene uncertain. Between the trimmed V and J ends, which lost 4 bases and 6 bases, there was a span of 11 bases. This CDR3 has 12 residues. Germline V gene data show CDR1 as SGHRS and CDR2 as YFSETQ. The CDR3 DNA reads as TGCGCCAGCAGCCGACTGATCGGCGAGCAGTACTTC. As protein: CASSRLIGEQYF.